The rows below give T cell receptor beta chains drawn from one sample of a study of cytomegalovirus exposure and HLA in healthy donors. Generated by immunoSEQ multiplex PCR, the TCRdb table keeps only in-frame clones and is missing some. The sample has over 130,000 clones; around 65% are singletons. The sample comprised PBMCs. Receptor source: a woman aged 55 to 70 in good health and CMV-seronegative. CDR3s include the opening cysteine and the closing phenylalanine or tryptophan. A D gene is named only where the DNA matches it firmly. Clone size is given for some rows only: seen once, a few or many times, or a class if the clone is expanded.

clone_size d_call j_call v_call cdr3_nt cdr3_aa
NA TRBD1 TRBJ2-5 TRBV19 TGTGCCAGTAGTATAGGACAGGGCCAAGAGACCCAGTACTTC CASSIGQGQETQYF
NA NA TRBJ2-2 TRBV2 TGTGCCAGCAGGCCTAAAACGAACACCGGGGAGCTGTTTTTT CASRPKTNTGELFF
few TRBD2 TRBJ2-7 TRBV15 TGTGCCACCAGCAGACGAGGACTAGCGGGTTACGAGCAGTACTTC CATSRRGLAGYEQYF
NA NA TRBJ1-5 TRBV12-5 TGTGCTAGTGGTCTGACAGGCGGGGGTCAGCCCCAGCATTTT CASGLTGGGQPQHF
few TRBD1 TRBJ1-1 TRBV6-6 TGTGCCAGCACTGGACAGGAGTCCACTGAAGCTTTCTTT CASTGQESTEAFF
NA TRBD1 TRBJ1-3 TRBV11-2 TGTGCCAGCAGCCCAGGGGGCGCAGGAAACACCATATATTTT CASSPGGAGNTIYF
NA TRBD1 TRBJ2-2 TRBV11-2 TGTGCCAGCAACCGACAGGGAGTGACCGGGGAGCTGTTTTTT CASNRQGVTGELFF
NA TRBD1 TRBJ2-2 TRBV5-1 TGCGCCAGCAGCTTGGAGCCCGGGACAGCCACACCGGCGGAGCTGTTTTTT CASSLEPGTATPAELFF
few TRBD2 TRBJ2-3 TRBV14 TGTGCCAGCAGCCAATTCCGGGGGGGCATCACAGATACGCAGTATTTT CASSQFRGGITDTQYF
few NA TRBJ1-1 TRBV29-1 TGCAGCGTCATTGATGGTTCAGGGAATGAAGCTTTCTTT CSVIDGSGNEAFF
few NA TRBJ1-1 TRBV10-3 TGTGCCATCAGTGAGGCTATCGGGAACACTGAAGCTTTCTTT CAISEAIGNTEAFF
few TRBD2 TRBJ2-7 TRBV7-2 TGTGCCAGCAGTCGCCGGGGGCTAGCGGGAAGGGAGTACGAGCAGTACTTC CASSRRGLAGREYEQYF
NA NA TRBJ2-5 TRBV27 TGTGCCCCGGGGGTAGGCCAGTACTTC CAPGVGQYF
NA NA TRBJ2-5 TRBV6-5 TGTGCCAGCAGTGCCCGCGGAGCGGCCCAGTACTTC CASSARGAAQYF
NA NA TRBJ2-2 TRBV7-9 TGTGCCAGCAGCTTGTACGCGGGTCGGGACACCGGGGAGCTGTTTTTT CASSLYAGRDTGELFF
NA TRBD1 TRBJ1-3 TRBV18 TGTGCCAGCTCCGGGATCCCCTCGAACAGGGGGGTCGCAGGAAACACCATATATTTT CASSGIPSNRGVAGNTIYF
NA NA TRBJ1-1 TRBV9 TGTGCCAGCAGCTTGGGACAGAACACTGAAGCTTTCTTT CASSLGQNTEAFF
NA NA TRBJ2-7 TRBV2 TGTGCCAGCAGTGAAATCAGGGGAGGGCCCTACGAGCAGTACTTC CASSEIRGGPYEQYF
NA TRBD1 TRBJ1-2 TRBV7-2 TGTGCCAGCAGCAAGGGACAGGGGGCCGCTACTAACTATGGCTACACCTTC CASSKGQGAATNYGYTF
NA TRBD1 TRBJ1-5 TRBV19 TGTGCCAGTATGGGACAGGGCAATCAGCCCCAGCATTTT CASMGQGNQPQHF
NA TRBD2 TRBJ2-3 TRBV27 TGTGCCAGCAGTTTTTTTGCTAGCGGTAGCACAGATACGCAGTATTTT CASSFFASGSTDTQYF
NA NA TRBJ2-2 TRBV27 TGTGCCAGCAGGACACTAGGAGGGGAGCTGTTTTTT CASRTLGGELFF
NA TRBD1 TRBJ1-2 TRBV7-2 TGTGCCAGCAGCCGGGACAGGCAAGTCTCCTATGGCTACACCTTC CASSRDRQVSYGYTF
NA NA TRBJ1-2 TRBV11-2 TGTGCCAGCAGGCAGACAGGAACTAACTATGGCTACACCTTC CASRQTGTNYGYTF
NA NA TRBJ2-5 TRBV6-6 TGTGCCAGCAGTTTCCTAGTCGGAGAGACCCAGTACTTC CASSFLVGETQYF
NA TRBD2 TRBJ2-1 TRBV6-5 TGTGCCAGCAGTTCTAGCGGGAGCATAGATGAGCAGTTCTTC CASSSSGSIDEQFF
NA TRBD1 TRBJ2-6 TRBV19 TGTGCCAGTAGCCTGAAGGGACAGATCATCTCTGGGGCCAACGTCCTGACTTTC CASSLKGQIISGANVLTF
NA NA TRBJ2-5 TRBV20-1 TGCAGTGCGGGGCCGTCGGAGACCCAGTACTTC CSAGPSETQYF
NA NA TRBJ2-6 TRBV19 TGTGCCACACGGGTGTCTGGGGCCAACGTCCTGACTTTC CATRVSGANVLTF
NA TRBD1 TRBJ1-2 TRBV5-6 TGTGCCAGCAGCTCACGACCGGGACAGACCAACTATGGCTACACCTTC CASSSRPGQTNYGYTF
NA TRBD2 TRBJ2-7 TRBV10-3 TGTGCCATCAGTGACTGGGAGGGACTAGCGGCCTCCTACGAGCAGTACTTC CAISDWEGLAASYEQYF
few TRBD2 TRBJ2-4 TRBV7-2 TGTGCCAGCAGCTTAGCCTCTAGCGGGGGGAGGGCCAAAAACATTCAGTACTTC CASSLASSGGRAKNIQYF
NA NA TRBJ1-4 TRBV28 TGTGCCACCCGAGGGACTAATGAAAAACTGTTTTTT CATRGTNEKLFF
NA NA TRBJ1-6 TRBV14 TGTGCCAGCAGCCTATTAGACAGGACTCTCGCACCCCTCCACTTT CASSLLDRTLAPLHF
few NA TRBJ2-3 TRBV19 TGTGCCAGTAGATCCCCCGGGGGAAGCGCAGATACGCAGTATTTT CASRSPGGSADTQYF
few NA TRBJ1-1 TRBV19 TGTGCCAGTAGTGTCCCGGGGAACACTGAAGCTTTCTTT CASSVPGNTEAFF
NA TRBD1 TRBJ2-7 TRBV29-1 TGCAGCGTGGGACAGGGACTTATCGACGAGCAGTACTTC CSVGQGLIDEQYF